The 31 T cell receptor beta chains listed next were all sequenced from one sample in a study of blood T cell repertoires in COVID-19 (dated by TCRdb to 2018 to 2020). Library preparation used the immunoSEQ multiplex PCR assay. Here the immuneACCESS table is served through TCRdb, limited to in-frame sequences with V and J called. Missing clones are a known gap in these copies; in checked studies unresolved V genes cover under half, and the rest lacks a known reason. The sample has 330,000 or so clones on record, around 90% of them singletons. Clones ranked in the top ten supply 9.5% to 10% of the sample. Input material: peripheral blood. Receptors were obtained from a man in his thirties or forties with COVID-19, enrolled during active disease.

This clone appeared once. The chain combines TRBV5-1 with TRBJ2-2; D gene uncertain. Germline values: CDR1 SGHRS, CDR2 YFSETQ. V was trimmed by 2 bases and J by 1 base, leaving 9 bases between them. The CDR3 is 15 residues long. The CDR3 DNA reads TGCGCCAGCAGCTTTGTGAGACTGAACACCGGGGAGCTGTTTTTT. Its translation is CASSFVRLNTGELFF.

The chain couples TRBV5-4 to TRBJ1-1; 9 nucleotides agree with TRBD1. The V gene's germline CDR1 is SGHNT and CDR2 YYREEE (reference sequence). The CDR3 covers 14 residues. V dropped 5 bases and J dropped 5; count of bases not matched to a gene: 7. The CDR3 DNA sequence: TGTGCCAGCAGTTTTGGACAGGGGAAGACTGAAGCTTTCTTT. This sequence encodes CASSFGQGKTEAFF.

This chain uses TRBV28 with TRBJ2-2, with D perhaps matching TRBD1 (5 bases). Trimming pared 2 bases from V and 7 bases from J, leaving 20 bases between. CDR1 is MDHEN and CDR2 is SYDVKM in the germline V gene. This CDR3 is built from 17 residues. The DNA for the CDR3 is TGTGCCAGCAGTTTAGGGATGGCAGGGCCAATTCGCGGGGAGCTGTTTTTT. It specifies CASSLGMAGPIRGELFF.

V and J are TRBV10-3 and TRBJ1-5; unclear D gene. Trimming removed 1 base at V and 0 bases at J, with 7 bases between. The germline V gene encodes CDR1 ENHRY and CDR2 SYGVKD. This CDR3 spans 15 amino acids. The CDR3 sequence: CAISELHPSNQPQHF. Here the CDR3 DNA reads TGTGCCATCAGTGAGTTACACCCTAGCAATCAGCCCCAGCATTTT.

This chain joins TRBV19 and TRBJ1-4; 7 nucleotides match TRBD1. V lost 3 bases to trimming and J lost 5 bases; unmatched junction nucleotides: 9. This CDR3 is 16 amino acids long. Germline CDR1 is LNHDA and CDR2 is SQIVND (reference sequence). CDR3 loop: CASSMGRTGRNEKLFF. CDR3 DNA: TGTGCCAGTAGTATGGGGAGGACAGGAAGAAATGAAAAACTGTTTTTT. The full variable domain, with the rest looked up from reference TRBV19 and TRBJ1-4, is DGGITQSPKYLFRKEGQNVTLSCEQNLNHDAMYWYRQDPGQGLRLIYYSQIVNDFQKGDIAEGYSVSREKKESFPLTVTSAQKNPTAFYLCASSMGRTGRNEKLFFGSGTQLSVL.

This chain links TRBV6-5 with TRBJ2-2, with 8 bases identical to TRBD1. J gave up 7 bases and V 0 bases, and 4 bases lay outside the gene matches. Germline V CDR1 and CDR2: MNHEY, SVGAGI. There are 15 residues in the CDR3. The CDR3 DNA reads TGTGCCAGCAGTTACTCGACAGGGGTCAGCGGGGAGCTGTTTTTT. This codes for CASSYSTGVSGELFF.

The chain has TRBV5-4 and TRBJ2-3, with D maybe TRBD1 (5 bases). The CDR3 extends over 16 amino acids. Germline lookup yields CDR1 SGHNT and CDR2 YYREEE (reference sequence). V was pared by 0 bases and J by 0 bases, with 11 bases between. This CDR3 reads CASSLGRATSTDTQYF. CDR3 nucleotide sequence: TGTGCCAGCAGCTTGGGCAGGGCCACTAGCACAGATACGCAGTATTTT.

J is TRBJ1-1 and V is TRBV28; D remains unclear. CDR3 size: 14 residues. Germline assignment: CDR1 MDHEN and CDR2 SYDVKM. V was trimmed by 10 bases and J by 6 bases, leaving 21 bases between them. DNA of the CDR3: TGTGCCACCCGCGACACCCAAAATCAGGCTGAAGCTTTCTTT. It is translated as CATRDTQNQAEAFF.

DNA for the CDR3: TGTGCCAGCACGAAAAGAGATAAGGGGAAAGATACGCAGTATTTT. Translated: CASTKRDKGKDTQYF. This chain links TRBV27 with TRBJ2-3, with D possibly matching TRBD1 (5 bases). Trimming removed 7 bases at V and 5 bases at J, with 19 bases between. Germline V gives CDR1 MNHEY, CDR2 SMNVEV (reference sequence). The CDR3 length is 15 residues.

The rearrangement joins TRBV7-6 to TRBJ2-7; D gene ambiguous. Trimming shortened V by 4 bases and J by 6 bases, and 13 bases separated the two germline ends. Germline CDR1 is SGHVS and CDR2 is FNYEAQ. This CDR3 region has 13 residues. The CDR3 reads CASSSVSISEQYF. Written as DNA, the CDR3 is TGTGCCAGCAGCTCCGTCTCGATCAGCGAGCAGTACTTC.

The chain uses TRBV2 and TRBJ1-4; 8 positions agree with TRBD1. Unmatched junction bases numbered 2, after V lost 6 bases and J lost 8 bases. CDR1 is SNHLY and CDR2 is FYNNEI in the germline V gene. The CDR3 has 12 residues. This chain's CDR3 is CASRTGVEKLFF. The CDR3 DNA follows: TGTGCCAGCAGGACAGGGGTGGAAAAACTGTTTTTT.

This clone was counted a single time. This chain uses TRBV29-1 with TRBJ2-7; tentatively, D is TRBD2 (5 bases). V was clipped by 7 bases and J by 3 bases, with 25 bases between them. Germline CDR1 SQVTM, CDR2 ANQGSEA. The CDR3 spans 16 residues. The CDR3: CSAVPGTSWENYEQYF. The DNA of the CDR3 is TGCAGCGCAGTCCCCGGCACCTCGTGGGAGAACTACGAGCAGTACTTC.

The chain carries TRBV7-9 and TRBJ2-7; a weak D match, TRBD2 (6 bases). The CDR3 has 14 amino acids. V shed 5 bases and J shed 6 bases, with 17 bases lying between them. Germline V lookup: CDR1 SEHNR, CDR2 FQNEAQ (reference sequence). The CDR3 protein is CASSPPGLRSEQYF. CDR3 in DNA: TGTGCCAGCAGCCCTCCGGGACTTAGGAGCGAGCAGTACTTC.

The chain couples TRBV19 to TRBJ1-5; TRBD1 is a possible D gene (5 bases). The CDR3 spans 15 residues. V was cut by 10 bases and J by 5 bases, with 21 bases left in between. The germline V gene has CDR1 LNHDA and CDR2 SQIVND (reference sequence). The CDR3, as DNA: TGTGCCACAGCGGGGGGAGCCAGGGTCTATCAGCCCCAGCATTTT. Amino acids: CATAGGARVYQPQHF.

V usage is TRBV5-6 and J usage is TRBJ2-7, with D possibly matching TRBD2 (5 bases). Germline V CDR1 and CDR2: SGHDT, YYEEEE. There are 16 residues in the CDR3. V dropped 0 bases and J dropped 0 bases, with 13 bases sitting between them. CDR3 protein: CASSLGSGESSYEQYF. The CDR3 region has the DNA TGTGCCAGCAGCTTGGGATCCGGGGAAAGCTCCTACGAGCAGTACTTC. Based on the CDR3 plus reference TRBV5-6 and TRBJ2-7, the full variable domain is DAGVTQSPTHLIKTRGQQVTLRCSPKSGHDTVSWYQQALGQGPQFIFQYYEEEERQRGNFPDRFSGHQFPNYSSELNVNALLLGDSALYLCASSLGSGESSYEQYFGPGTRLTVT.

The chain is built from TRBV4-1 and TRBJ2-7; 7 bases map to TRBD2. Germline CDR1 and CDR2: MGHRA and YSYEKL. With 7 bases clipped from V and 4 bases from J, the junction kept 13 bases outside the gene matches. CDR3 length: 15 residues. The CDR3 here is CASTSDGLGVYEQYF. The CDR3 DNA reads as TGCGCCAGCACCTCGGACGGACTAGGGGTGTACGAGCAGTACTTC.

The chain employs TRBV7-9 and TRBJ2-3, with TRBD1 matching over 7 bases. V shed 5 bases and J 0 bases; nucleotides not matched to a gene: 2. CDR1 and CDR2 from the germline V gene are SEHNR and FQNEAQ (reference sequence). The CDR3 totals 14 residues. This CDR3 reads CASSRGPSTDTQYF. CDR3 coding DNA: TGTGCCAGCAGCAGGGGGCCTAGCACAGATACGCAGTATTTT.

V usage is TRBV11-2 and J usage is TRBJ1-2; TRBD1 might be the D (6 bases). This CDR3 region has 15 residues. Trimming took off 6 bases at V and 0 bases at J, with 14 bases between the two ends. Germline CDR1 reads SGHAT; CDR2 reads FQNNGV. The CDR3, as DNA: TGTGCCAGCAGTTTACAGGGAAGCCCTAACTATGGCTACACCTTC. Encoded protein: CASSLQGSPNYGYTF.

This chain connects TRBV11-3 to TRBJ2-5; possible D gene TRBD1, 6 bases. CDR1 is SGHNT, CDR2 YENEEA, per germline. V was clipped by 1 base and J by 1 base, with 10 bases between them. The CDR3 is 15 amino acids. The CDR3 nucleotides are TGTGCCAGCAGCTTAGTGGGACAAGGCCAAGAGACCCAGTACTTC. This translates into CASSLVGQGQETQYF.

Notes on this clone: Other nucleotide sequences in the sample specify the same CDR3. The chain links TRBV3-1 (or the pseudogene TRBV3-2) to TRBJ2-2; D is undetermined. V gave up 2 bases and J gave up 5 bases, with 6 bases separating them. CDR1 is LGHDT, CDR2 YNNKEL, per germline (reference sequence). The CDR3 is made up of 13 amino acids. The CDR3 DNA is TGTGCCAGCAGCCAATCTAGGACCGGGGAGCTGTTTTTT. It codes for CASSQSRTGELFF.

The CDR3 sequence is CASSEAGNTIYF. The CDR3 DNA reads as TGTGCCAGCAGCGAGGCTGGAAACACCATATATTTT. The chain employs TRBV7-2 and TRBJ1-3, with unresolved D. Germline CDR1 SGHTA, CDR2 FQGNSA. The CDR3 is made up of 12 amino acids. Trimming removed 5 bases at V and 2 bases at J, with 4 bases between.

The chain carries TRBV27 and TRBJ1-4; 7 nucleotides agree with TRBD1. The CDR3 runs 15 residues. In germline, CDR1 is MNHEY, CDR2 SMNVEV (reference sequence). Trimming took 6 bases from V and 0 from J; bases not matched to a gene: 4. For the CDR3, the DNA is TGTGCCAGCAGAAAAACAGGGGCAACTAATGAAAAACTGTTTTTT. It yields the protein CASRKTGATNEKLFF.

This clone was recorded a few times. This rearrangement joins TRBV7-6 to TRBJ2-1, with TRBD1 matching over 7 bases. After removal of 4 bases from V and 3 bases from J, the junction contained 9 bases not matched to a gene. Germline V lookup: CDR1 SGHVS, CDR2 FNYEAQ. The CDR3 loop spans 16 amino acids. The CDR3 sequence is CASSSRTGRFYNEQFF. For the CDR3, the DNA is TGTGCCAGCAGCTCTAGGACAGGCAGGTTCTACAATGAGCAGTTCTTC.

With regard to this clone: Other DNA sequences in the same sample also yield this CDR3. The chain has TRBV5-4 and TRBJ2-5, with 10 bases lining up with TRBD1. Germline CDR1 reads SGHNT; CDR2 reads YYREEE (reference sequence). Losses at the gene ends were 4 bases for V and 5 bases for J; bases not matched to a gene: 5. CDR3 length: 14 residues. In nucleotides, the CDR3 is TGTGCCAGCAGCCGACAGGGGGCCGGGGAGACCCAGTACTTC. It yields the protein CASSRQGAGETQYF. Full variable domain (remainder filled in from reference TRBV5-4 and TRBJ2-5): ETGVTQSPTHLIKTRGQQVTLRCSSQSGHNTVSWYQQALGQGPQFIFQYYREEENGRGNFPPRFSGLQFPNYSSELNVNALELDDSALYLCASSRQGAGETQYFGPGTRLLVL.

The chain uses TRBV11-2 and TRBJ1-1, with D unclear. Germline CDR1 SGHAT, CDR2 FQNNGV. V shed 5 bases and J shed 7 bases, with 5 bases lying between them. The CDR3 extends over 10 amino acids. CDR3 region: CASSTLEAFF. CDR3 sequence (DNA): TGTGCCAGCAGCACTCTTGAAGCTTTCTTT.

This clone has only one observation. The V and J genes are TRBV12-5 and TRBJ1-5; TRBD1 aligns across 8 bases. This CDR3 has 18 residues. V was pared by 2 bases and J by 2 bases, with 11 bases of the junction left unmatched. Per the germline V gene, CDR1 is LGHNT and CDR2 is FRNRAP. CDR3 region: CASGLRAGGAGRNQPQHF. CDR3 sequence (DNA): TGTGCTAGTGGTTTGCGGGCAGGGGGCGCCGGACGCAATCAGCCCCAGCATTTT.

The CDR3 nucleotides are TGTGCCAGCAGCCAGGGGCTGTACGAGCAGTACTTC. It codes for CASSQGLYEQYF. The chain has TRBV12-3 or TRBV12-4 and TRBJ2-7; tentatively, D is TRBD1 (6 bases). V gave up 6 bases and J gave up 4 bases, with 10 bases separating them. The CDR3 totals 12 residues.

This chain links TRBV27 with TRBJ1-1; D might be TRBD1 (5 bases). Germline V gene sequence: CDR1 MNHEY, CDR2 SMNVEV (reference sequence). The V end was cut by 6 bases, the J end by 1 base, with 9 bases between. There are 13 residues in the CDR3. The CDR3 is CASRPQGNTEAFF. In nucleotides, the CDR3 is TGTGCCAGCAGGCCCCAGGGGAACACTGAAGCTTTCTTT.

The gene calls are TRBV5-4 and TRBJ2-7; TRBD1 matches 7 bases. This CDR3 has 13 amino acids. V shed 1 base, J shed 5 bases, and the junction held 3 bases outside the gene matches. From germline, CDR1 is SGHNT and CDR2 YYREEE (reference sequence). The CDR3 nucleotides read TGTGCCAGCAGCTTGAGACAGGGCGACGAGCAGTACTTC. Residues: CASSLRQGDEQYF.

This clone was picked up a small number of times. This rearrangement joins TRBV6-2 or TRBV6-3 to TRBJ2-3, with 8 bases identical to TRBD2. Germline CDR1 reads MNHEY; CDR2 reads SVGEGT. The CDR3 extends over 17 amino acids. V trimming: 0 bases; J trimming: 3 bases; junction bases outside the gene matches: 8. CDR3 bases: TGTGCCAGCAGTTACTCCCCTCCCGGGGGGGCGACAGATACGCAGTATTTT. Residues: CASSYSPPGGATDTQYF.

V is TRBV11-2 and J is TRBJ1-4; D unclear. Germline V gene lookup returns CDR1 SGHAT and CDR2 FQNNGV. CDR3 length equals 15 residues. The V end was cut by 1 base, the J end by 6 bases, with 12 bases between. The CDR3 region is CASSLGAWSHEKLFF. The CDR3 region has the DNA TGTGCCAGCAGCTTAGGCGCGTGGTCTCATGAAAAACTGTTTTTT.